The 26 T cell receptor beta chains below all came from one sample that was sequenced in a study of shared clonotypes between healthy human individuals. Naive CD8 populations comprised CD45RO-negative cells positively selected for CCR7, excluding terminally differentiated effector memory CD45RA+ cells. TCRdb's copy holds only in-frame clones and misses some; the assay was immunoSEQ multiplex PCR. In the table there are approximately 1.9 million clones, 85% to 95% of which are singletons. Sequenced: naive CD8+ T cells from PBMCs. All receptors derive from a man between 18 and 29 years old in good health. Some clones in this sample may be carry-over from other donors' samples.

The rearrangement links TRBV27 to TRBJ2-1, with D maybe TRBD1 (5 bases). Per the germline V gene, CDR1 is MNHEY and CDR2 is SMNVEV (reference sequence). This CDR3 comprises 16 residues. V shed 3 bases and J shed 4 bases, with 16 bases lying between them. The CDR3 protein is CASSFILGHAYNEQFF. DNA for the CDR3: TGTGCCAGCAGTTTCATTCTCGGACACGCATACAATGAGCAGTTCTTC.

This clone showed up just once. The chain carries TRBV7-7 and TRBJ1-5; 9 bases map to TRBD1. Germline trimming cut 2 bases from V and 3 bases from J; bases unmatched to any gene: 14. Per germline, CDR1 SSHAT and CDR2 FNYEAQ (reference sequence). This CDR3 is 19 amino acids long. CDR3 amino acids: CASSLNPGQGLDVNQPQHF. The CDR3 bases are TGTGCCAGCAGCTTAAACCCGGGACAGGGTTTGGACGTCAATCAGCCCCAGCATTTT.

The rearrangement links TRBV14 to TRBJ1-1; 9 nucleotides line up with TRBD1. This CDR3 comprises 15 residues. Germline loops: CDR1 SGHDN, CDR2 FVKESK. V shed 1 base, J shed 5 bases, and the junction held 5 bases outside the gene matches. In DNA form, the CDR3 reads TGTGCCAGCAGCCAAGCCGACAGGGGGAGAACTGAAGCTTTCTTT. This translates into CASSQADRGRTEAFF.

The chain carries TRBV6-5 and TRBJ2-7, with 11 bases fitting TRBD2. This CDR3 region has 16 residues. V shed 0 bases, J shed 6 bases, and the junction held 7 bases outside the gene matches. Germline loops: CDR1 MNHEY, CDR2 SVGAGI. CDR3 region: CASSYSGTSGRGEQYF. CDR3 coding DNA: TGTGCCAGCAGTTACTCAGGGACTAGCGGCCGGGGCGAGCAGTACTTC.

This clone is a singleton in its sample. The CDR3 is CASSVPVHEQFF. As DNA, the CDR3 is TGTGCCAGTAGTGTCCCGGTGCATGAGCAGTTCTTC. The chain carries TRBV19 and TRBJ2-1; no definite D call. V was pared by 5 bases and J by 8 bases, with 10 bases between. In germline, CDR1 is LNHDA, CDR2 SQIVND (reference sequence). This CDR3 has 12 amino acids.

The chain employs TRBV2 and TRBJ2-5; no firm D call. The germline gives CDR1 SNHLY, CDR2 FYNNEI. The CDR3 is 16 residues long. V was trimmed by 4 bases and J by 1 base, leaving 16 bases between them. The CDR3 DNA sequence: TGTGCCAGCAGTGTTATGGGGTTCAACACCCAAGAGACCCAGTACTTC. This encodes CASSVMGFNTQETQYF.

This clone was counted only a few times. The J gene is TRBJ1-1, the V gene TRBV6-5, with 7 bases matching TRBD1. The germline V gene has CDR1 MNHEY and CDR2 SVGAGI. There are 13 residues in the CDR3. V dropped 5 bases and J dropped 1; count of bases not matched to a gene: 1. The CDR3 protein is CASSPGGNTEAFF. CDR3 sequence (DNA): TGTGCCAGCAGTCCAGGGGGGAACACTGAAGCTTTCTTT.

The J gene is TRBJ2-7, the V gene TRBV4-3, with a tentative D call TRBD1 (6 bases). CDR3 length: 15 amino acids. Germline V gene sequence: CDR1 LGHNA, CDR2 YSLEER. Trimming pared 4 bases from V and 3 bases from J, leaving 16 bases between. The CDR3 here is CASSPRDTMDYEQYF. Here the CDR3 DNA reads TGCGCCAGCAGCCCCCGGGACACTATGGACTACGAGCAGTACTTC.

The CDR3, as DNA: TGTGCCAGCAGCTCCAGCCGGGACTATTCCTACAATGAGCAGTTCTTC. Translation gives CASSSSRDYSYNEQFF. This chain joins TRBV7-9 and TRBJ2-1, with 7 bases identical to TRBD2. This CDR3 comprises 16 residues. V lost 4 bases, J lost 1 base, and 7 bases stayed unmatched. Germline CDR1 SEHNR, CDR2 FQNEAQ (reference sequence). The whole variable domain, filled in from reference TRBV7-9 and TRBJ2-1, reads DTGVSQNPRHKITKRGQNVTFRCDPISEHNRLYWYRQTLGQGPEFLTYFQNEAQLEKSRLLSDRFSAERPKGSFSTLEIQRTEQGDSAMYLCASSSSRDYSYNEQFFGPGTRLTVL.

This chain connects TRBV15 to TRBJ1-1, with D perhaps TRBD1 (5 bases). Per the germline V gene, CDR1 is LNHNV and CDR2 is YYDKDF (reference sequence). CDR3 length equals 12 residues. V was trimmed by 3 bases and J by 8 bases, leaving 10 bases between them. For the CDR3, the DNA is TGTGCCACCAGCAGGGCGGGGGGGGAAGCTTTCTTT. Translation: CATSRAGGEAFF.

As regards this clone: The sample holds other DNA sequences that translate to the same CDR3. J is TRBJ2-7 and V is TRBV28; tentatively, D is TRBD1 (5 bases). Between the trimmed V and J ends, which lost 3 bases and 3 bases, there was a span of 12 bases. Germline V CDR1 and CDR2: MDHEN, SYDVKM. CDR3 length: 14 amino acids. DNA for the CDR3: TGTGCCAGCAGTTTCATAGGGGCTGGCTACGAGCAGTACTTC. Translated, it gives CASSFIGAGYEQYF.

The CDR3 coding sequence is TGCAGCGCCCAGCAACCGGGACTAGCGGGAGGGGGTTGGGACAATGAGCAGTTCTTC. This encodes CSAQQPGLAGGGWDNEQFF. The chain links TRBV29-1 to TRBJ2-1; 16 bases are shared with TRBD2. V lost 7 bases, J lost 5 bases, and 17 bases stayed unmatched. The CDR3 spans 19 residues. Per germline, CDR1 SQVTM and CDR2 ANQGSEA.

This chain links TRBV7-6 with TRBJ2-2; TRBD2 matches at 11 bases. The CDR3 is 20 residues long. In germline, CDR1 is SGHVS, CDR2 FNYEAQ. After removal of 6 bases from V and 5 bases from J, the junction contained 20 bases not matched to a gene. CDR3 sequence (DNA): TGTGCCAGCAGTTTAAAGCCTCGTCGGCTAGCGGGAGGAGAGACCGGGGAGCTGTTTTTT. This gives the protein CASSLKPRRLAGGETGELFF.

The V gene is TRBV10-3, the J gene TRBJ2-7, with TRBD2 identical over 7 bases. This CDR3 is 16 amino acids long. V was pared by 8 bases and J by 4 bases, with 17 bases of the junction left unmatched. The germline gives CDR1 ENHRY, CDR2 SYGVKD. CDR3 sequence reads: CAISEPGGRFRYEQYF. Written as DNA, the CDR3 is TGTGCCATCTCAGAGCCCGGCGGGAGATTTAGGTACGAGCAGTACTTC.

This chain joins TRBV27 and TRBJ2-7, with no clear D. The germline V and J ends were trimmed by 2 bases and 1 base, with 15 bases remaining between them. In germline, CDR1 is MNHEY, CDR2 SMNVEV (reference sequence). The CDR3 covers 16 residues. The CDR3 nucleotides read TGTGCCAGCAGTTTAATCCCCTCGGCAGCGTCCTACGAGCAGTACTTC. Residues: CASSLIPSAASYEQYF.

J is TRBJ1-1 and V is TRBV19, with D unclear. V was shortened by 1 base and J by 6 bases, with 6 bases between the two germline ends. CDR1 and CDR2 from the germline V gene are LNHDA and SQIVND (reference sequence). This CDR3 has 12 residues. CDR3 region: CASSIGVSEAFF. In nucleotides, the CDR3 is TGTGCCAGTAGTATAGGTGTATCTGAAGCTTTCTTT.

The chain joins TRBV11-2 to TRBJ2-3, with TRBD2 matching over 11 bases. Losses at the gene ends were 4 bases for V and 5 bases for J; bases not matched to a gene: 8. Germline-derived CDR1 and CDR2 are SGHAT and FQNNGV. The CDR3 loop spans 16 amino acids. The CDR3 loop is CASSYGLAGGRDTQYF. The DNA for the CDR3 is TGTGCCAGCAGCTATGGGCTAGCGGGAGGAAGAGATACGCAGTATTTT.

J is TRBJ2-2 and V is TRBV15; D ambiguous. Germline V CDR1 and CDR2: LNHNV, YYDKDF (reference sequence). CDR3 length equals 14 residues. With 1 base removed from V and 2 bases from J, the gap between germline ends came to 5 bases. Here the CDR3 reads CATSRVGNTGELFF. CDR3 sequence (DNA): TGTGCCACCAGCAGAGTAGGAAACACCGGGGAGCTGTTTTTT.

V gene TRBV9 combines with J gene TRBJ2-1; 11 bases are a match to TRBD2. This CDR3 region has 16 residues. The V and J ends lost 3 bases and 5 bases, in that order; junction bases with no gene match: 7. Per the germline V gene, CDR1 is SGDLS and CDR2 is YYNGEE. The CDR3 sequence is CASSATGTSGNNEQFF. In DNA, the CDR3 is TGTGCCAGCAGCGCAACCGGGACTAGCGGCAACAATGAGCAGTTCTTC.

The CDR3 spells CASSLSLLAGKYEQYF. CDR3 sequence (DNA): TGTGCCAGCAGTTTATCCCTGCTAGCGGGCAAGTACGAGCAGTACTTC. This sequence joins TRBV27 and TRBJ2-7; 8 nucleotides match TRBD2. Trimming took 0 bases from V and 4 from J; bases not matched to a gene: 8. Germline V lookup: CDR1 MNHEY, CDR2 SMNVEV (reference sequence). This CDR3 contains 16 residues.

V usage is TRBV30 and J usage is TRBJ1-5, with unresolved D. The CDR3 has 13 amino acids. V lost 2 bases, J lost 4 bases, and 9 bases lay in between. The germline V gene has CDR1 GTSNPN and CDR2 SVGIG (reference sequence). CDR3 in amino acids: CAWSLAGNQPQHF. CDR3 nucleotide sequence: TGTGCCTGGAGTTTAGCGGGTAATCAGCCCCAGCATTTT.

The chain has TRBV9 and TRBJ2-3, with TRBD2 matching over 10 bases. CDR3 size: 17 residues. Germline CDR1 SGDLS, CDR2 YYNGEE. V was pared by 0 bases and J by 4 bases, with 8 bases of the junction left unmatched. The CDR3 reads CASSVAASGSKADTQYF. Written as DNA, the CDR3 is TGTGCCAGCAGCGTAGCCGCTAGCGGGAGTAAAGCAGATACGCAGTATTTT.

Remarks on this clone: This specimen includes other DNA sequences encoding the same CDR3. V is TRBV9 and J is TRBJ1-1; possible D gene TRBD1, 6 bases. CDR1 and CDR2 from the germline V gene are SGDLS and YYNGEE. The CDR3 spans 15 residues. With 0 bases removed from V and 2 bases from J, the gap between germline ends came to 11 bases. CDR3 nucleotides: TGTGCCAGCAGCGTAGTGGGGACACCTAACACTGAAGCTTTCTTT. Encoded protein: CASSVVGTPNTEAFF.

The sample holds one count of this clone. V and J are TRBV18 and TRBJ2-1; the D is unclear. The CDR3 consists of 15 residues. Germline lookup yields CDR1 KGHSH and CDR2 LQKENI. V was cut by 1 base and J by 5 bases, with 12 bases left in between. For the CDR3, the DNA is TGTGCCAGCTCACCACAAGGGCGACTCCACAATGAGCAGTTCTTC. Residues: CASSPQGRLHNEQFF. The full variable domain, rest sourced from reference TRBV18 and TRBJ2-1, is NAGVMQNPRHLVRRRGQEARLRCSPMKGHSHVYWYRQLPEEGLKFMVYLQKENIIDESGMPKERFSAEFPKEGPSILRIQQVVRGDSAAYFCASSPQGRLHNEQFFGPGTRLTVL.

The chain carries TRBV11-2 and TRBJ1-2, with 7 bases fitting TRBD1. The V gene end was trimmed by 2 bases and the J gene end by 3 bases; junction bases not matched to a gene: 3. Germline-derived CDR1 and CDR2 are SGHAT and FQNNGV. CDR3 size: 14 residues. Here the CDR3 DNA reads TGTGCCAGCAGCTTACAGGGGGTCCACTATGGCTACACCTTC. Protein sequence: CASSLQGVHYGYTF.

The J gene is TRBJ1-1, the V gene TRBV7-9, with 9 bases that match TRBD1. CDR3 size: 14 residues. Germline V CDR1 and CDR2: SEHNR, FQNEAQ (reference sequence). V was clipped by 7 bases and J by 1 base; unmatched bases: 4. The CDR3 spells CASTPDRGNTEAFF. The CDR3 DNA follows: TGTGCCAGCACCCCGGACAGGGGGAACACTGAAGCTTTCTTT.